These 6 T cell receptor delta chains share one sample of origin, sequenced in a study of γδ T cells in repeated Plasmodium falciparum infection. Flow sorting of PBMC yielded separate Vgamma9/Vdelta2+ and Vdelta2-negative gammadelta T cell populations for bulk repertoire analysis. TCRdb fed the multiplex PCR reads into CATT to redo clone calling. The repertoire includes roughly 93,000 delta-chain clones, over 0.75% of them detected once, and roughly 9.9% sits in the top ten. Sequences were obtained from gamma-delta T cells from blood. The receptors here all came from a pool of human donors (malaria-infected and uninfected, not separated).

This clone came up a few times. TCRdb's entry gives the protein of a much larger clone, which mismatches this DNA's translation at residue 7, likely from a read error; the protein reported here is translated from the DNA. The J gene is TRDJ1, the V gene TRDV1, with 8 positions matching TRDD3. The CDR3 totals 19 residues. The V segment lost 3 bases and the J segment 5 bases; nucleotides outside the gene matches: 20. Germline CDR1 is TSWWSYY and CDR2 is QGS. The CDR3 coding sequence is TGTGCTCTTGGGGATCACGTAGTTAGCCGGGGGATAACCAAGGATAAACTCATCTTT. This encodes CALGDHVVSRGITKDKLIF.

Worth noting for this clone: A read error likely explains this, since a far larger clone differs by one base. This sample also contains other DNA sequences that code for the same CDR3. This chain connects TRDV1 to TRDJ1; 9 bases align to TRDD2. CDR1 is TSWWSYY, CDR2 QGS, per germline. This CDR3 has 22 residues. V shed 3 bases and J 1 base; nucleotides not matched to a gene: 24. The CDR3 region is CALGEPGLPTFLGDRGTDKLIF. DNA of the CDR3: TGTGCTCTTGGGGAGCCCGGCCTTCCTACGTTCTTGGGAGATAGGGGCACCGATAAACTCATCTTT.

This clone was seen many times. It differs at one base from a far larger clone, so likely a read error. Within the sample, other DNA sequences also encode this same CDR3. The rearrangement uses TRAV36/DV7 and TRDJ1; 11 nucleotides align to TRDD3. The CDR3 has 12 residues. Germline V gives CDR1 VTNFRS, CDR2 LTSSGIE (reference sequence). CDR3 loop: CAVLYWGIKLIF. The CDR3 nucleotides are TGTGCTGTGCTGTACTGGGGGATAAAACTCATCTTC.

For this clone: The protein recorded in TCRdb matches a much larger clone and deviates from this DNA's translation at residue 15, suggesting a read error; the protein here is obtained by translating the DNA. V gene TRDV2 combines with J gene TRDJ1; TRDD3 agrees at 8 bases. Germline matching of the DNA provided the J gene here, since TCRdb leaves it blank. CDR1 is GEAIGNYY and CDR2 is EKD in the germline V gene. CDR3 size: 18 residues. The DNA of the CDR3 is TGTGCCTGTGACACCGTCTCGGGATACGCGGGGTACACCGATAGACTCATCTTT. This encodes CACDTVSGYAGYTDRLIF.

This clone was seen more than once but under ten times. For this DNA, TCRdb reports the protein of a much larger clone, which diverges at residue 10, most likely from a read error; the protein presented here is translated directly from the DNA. The CDR3 coding sequence is TGTGCTCTTGGGGCATTTCCTTCGAAGATTGGGGGATACAGGTACGCCGATAAACTCATCTTT. Translation: CALGAFPSKIGGYRYADKLIF. The V and J genes are TRDV1 and TRDJ1, with TRDD3 matching over 10 bases. The J gene, left out of TCRdb, was set here by checking the DNA against germline. The V and J ends lost 4 bases and 3 bases, in that order; junction bases with no gene match: 23. The CDR3 covers 21 residues. Germline lookup yields CDR1 TSWWSYY and CDR2 QGS.

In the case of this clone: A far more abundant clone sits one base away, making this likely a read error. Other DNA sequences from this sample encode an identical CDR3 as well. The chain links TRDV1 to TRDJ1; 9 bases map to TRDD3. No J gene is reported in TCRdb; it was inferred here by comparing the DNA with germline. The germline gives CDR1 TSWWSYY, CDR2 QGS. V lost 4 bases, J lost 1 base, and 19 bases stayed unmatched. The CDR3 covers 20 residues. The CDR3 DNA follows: TGTGCTCTTGGGGCTCCTCAACGTCTGGGGGATTGCCCGAGCACCGATAAACTCATCTTT. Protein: CALGAPQRLGDCPSTDKLIF.